This note documents a single T cell receptor (beta chain) sequence. No antigen is known for it. No base quality information exists; no much larger clone differs at one position. The source of the sample is a study of blood T cell repertoires in COVID-19 (dated by TCRdb to about 2020). For the study in its entirety: Collaborator samples came from the United States, Italy and Spain and covered acute and convalescent phases of COVID-19. Where available, HLA class I and class II types were taken from metadata supplied by the sample provider and were not determined by assay-based typing. The dataset comprised deeply sampled blood TCRbeta repertoires from subjects exposed to, actively infected with, or recovered from COVID-19. The repertoires were released in a freely available public database meant as a resource for research on the immune response to SARS-CoV-2. Nearly every sample came with metadata listing a de-identified subject ID, COVID-19 status, age in years and sex. The samples were drawn from the first 160 participants of the ongoing ImmuneRACE study and from 1,254 subjects provided by 6 global collaborators. The prospective study material was composed of cDNA or gDNA derived from T cells, B-cell-depleted T cells, or PBMCs. Findings and caveats that apply to the study as a whole: The amount of clinical and demographic metadata varied by source and participant and was provided uncurated.

Enrolling through a virtual design, the prospective study's participants ranged in age from roughly 18 to 95 years and lived across 24 United States geographic areas. In the prospective study, participants were assigned to cohorts based on the clinical history participants reported in a screening survey and a study questionnaire. Mobile phlebotomists in the prospective study collected whole blood, serum and a nasopharyngeal or oropharyngeal swab from every participant. Over a roughly two-month period, participants in the prospective study had the option of providing additional blood draws and questionnaires. Before DNA extraction, blood samples from the prospective study were shipped at room temperature or frozen. TCRbeta CDR3 regions were amplified from genomic DNA by means of the immunoSEQ Assay, a bias-controlled multiplex PCR. Under the source paper's analysis protocol: Within the assay, amplification of reference gene primers was used to estimate how many nucleated cells each sample contained. To quantify the absolute abundance of each unique TCRbeta CDR3 rearrangement, sequence reads were collapsed and filtered. Productive Simpson clonality was computed per sample as the square root of Simpson's diversity index over productive rearrangements. This immuneACCESS table, as held by TCRdb, lists in-frame sequences with V and J called but not all clones. Of the missing ones, under half trace to an unresolved V gene in checked studies; the others have no known cause. The V and J calls and clone size come from that table; D and trimming were worked out from the DNA. The sample table lists 200,000 to 250,000 clones, about 84% of them with a count of one. Of the sample, about 4% falls within the top ten clones.

Sample: PBMCs or T cells enriched from blood (not recorded which). This TCR came from a young man with acute COVID-19.

The CDR3 region: CASSVSAGTSGGYEQFF. The bases are TGTGCCAGCAGCGTCTCTGCCGGGACTAGCGGGGGTTATGAGCAGTTCTTC. The chain joins TRBV9 to TRBJ2-1; TRBD2 fits 14 bases in the junction. Spanning cysteine to phenylalanine, the CDR3 consists of 17 amino acids. The read is trimmed to its CDR3 DNA, 51 bases read in frame from base 1. Trimming leaves V shorter by 2 bases and J shorter by 8 bases, with the junction holding 9 bases beyond the gene matches. CDR1 is given as SGDLS and CDR2 as YYNGEE, both from the germline V gene.